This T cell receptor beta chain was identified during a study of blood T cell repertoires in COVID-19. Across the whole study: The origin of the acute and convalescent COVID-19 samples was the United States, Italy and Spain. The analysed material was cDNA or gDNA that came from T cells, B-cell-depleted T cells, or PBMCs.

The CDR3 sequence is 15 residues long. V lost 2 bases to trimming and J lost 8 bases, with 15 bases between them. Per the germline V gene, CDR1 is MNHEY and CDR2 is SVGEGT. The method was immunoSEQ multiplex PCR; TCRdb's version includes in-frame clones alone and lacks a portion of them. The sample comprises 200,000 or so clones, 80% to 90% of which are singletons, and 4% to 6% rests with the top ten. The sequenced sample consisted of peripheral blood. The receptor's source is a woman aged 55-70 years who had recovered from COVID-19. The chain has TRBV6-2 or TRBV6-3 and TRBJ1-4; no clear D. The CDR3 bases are TGTGCCAGCAGTTACGGAGGACCGGCGGGAGAAAAACTGTTTTTT. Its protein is CASSYGGPAGEKLFF.